The 12 T cell receptor beta chains below were found in one sample sequenced in a study of shared clonotypes between healthy human individuals. Assay: immunoSEQ multiplex PCR; the TCRdb copy retains only in-frame clones and omits some. The table lists roughly 2,000,000 clones, 80% to 95% of them singletons. CD8 cells regarded as naive lacked CD45RO, were positively chosen for CCR7, and omitted terminally differentiated effector memory CD45RA+ cells. Material: naive CD8+ T cells from PBMCs. Receptors originate from a man in his late teens or twenties in good health. Some clones in this sample may be carry-over from other donors' samples.

The chain combines TRBV15 with TRBJ2-1; 9 bases match TRBD2. Germline assignment: CDR1 LNHNV and CDR2 YYDKDF (reference sequence). The CDR3 loop spans 17 amino acids. The V and J ends lost 0 bases and 4 bases, in that order; junction bases with no gene match: 7. The CDR3 protein is CATSRDRGLASYNEQFF. The DNA of the CDR3 is TGTGCCACCAGCAGAGATCGAGGACTAGCGAGTTACAATGAGCAGTTCTTC.

J is TRBJ2-7 and V is TRBV11-3, with 13 nucleotides matching TRBD2. The germline V gene encodes CDR1 SGHNT and CDR2 YENEEA. J was trimmed by 2 bases and V by 5 bases; bases with no gene match: 6. The CDR3 runs to 16 residues. The CDR3 DNA follows: TGTGCCAGCAGCGAAACGGGACTAGCGGGGACCTACGAGCAGTACTTC. This encodes CASSETGLAGTYEQYF.

The chain has TRBV7-9 and TRBJ2-2; weak D call: TRBD1 (6 bases). V was cut by 4 bases and J by 6 bases, with 15 bases left in between. CDR1 SEHNR and CDR2 FQNEAQ come from the germline V gene (reference sequence). The CDR3 consists of 15 residues. CDR3 sequence: CASSSPQGGPGELFF. CDR3 nucleotide sequence: TGTGCCAGCAGCTCACCACAGGGTGGGCCCGGGGAGCTGTTTTTT.

The rearrangement joins TRBV27 to TRBJ2-2; TRBD2 matches at 7 bases. J lost 7 bases, V lost 6 bases, and 14 bases had no gene match. CDR1 is MNHEY, CDR2 SMNVEV, per germline (reference sequence). CDR3 length equals 16 residues. This CDR3 reads CASSPLPAGADGELFF. The CDR3 nucleotides are TGTGCCAGCAGCCCACTTCCGGCGGGAGCGGACGGGGAGCTGTTTTTT.

CDR3 residues: CASSLPALNTEAFF. CDR3 sequence (DNA): TGTGCCAGCAGCTTACCGGCCTTGAACACTGAAGCTTTCTTT. The chain is built from TRBV7-9 and TRBJ1-1; unclear D gene. Germline lookup yields CDR1 SEHNR and CDR2 FQNEAQ (reference sequence). The germline V and J ends were trimmed by 2 bases and 0 bases, with 7 bases remaining between them. The CDR3 is 14 residues long.

The chain carries TRBV19 and TRBJ2-3; 10 bases align to TRBD2. The CDR3 consists of 18 residues. V gave up 1 base and J gave up 2 bases; unmatched junction bases: 9. Germline loops: CDR1 LNHDA, CDR2 SQIVND (reference sequence). The CDR3 sequence: CASSIATGLAPTTDTQYF. DNA for the CDR3: TGTGCCAGTAGTATAGCGACGGGACTAGCGCCAACCACAGATACGCAGTATTTT.

The chain carries TRBV7-6 and TRBJ2-1; TRBD2 matches 14 bases. This CDR3 is 19 amino acids long. Losses at the gene ends were 1 base for V and 7 bases for J; bases not matched to a gene: 12. CDR1 is SGHVS and CDR2 is FNYEAQ in the germline V gene. In DNA, the CDR3 is TGTGCCAGCAGCTTAGAACCGGGACTAGCGGGAGAGGGGTGGAATGAGCAGTTCTTC. Amino acid sequence: CASSLEPGLAGEGWNEQFF.

The chain uses TRBV15 and TRBJ2-7, with 11 bases that match TRBD2. Trimming at V came to 4 bases and at J to 3 bases, leaving 8 bases not matched to a gene. CDR3 length: 16 residues. Germline CDR1 is LNHNV and CDR2 is YYDKDF (reference sequence). In nucleotides, the CDR3 is TGTGCCACCAGCACTAGGACTAGCGGGCGCCACTACGAGCAGTACTTC. Translation: CATSTRTSGRHYEQYF.

The chain joins TRBV2 to TRBJ2-7; D is unclear. Trimming removed 6 bases at V and 2 bases at J, with 20 bases between. This CDR3 is 16 amino acids long. The germline V gene has CDR1 SNHLY and CDR2 FYNNEI. The CDR3 reads CASSGFIPSGTYEQYF. The CDR3 nucleotides read TGTGCCAGCAGCGGATTTATACCTAGTGGGACCTACGAGCAGTACTTC.

The chain combines TRBV7-9 with TRBJ2-5; TRBD1 might be the D (6 bases). Trimming shortened V by 7 bases and J by 2 bases, and 26 bases separated the two germline ends. The germline V gene encodes CDR1 SEHNR and CDR2 FQNEAQ (reference sequence). This CDR3 is 18 amino acids long. CDR3 in amino acids: CASNPRTDSQGKQETQYF. DNA of the CDR3: TGTGCCAGCAACCCCCGGACGGACAGCCAGGGGAAACAAGAGACCCAGTACTTC.

As regards this clone: The same CDR3 can be traced to other DNA sequences in this sample. This chain links TRBV7-9 with TRBJ2-5; weak D call: TRBD1 (5 bases). CDR3 length: 14 amino acids. Looked up from germline, CDR1 is SEHNR and CDR2 is FQNEAQ (reference sequence). Trimming removed 4 bases at V and 4 bases at J, with 13 bases between. The CDR3 protein is CASSSPQGRETQYF. The CDR3 coding sequence is TGTGCCAGCAGCTCCCCTCAGGGAAGAGAGACCCAGTACTTC.

This clone was recorded a few times. The chain is built from TRBV27 and TRBJ1-1; no reliable D call. Trimming stripped 6 bases from V and 0 bases from J, with 11 bases between. The CDR3 extends over 14 amino acids. Germline CDR1 and CDR2: MNHEY and SMNVEV (reference sequence). The DNA of the CDR3 is TGTGCCAGCAGCCGCTTTCAGGTGAACACTGAAGCTTTCTTT. Translating it yields CASSRFQVNTEAFF.